A selection of T cell receptor beta chains follows, all from one sample in a study of cytomegalovirus exposure and HLA in healthy donors. Clones were sequenced by immunoSEQ multiplex PCR, and TCRdb holds only the in-frame ones, with some missing. The sample carries 150,000 to 200,000 clones, about 72% recorded once. Sequences were obtained from PBMCs. The receptor set was obtained from a girl between 10 and 17 years old in good health and CMV-seronegative. CDR3s include the opening cysteine and the closing phenylalanine or tryptophan. The D gene is left open where the match is weak. Clone size appears in some rows only: once, few, many, or a class for an expanded clone.

j_gene | d_gene | v_gene | abundance | CDR3nt | CDR3aa
TRBJ1-1 | NA | TRBV5-8 | few | TGTGCCGGCGAACCTCGGGGGATGAACACTGAAGCTTTCTTT | CAGEPRGMNTEAFF
TRBJ1-5 | NA | TRBV2 | NA | TGTGCCAGCAGAGTGACAGGCTATCAGCCCCAGCATTTT | CASRVTGYQPQHF
TRBJ2-3 | NA | TRBV5-1 | NA | TGCGCCAGCAGCGCCGGAGGGGAGGACCAACTTTCCAGCACAGATACGCAGTATTTT | CASSAGGEDQLSSTDTQYF
TRBJ1-2 | NA | TRBV27 | NA | TGTGCCAGCAGCAATGCAGGGGATTATGGCTACACCTTC | CASSNAGDYGYTF
TRBJ2-1 | TRBD2 | TRBV29-1 | once | TGCAGCGTCGCCCGACTAGCGGGGGGGCGAAATGAGCAGTTCTTC | CSVARLAGGRNEQFF
TRBJ1-2 | TRBD1 | TRBV11-2 | NA | TGTGCCAGCAGCTCTCTCCGGGACAGGGAGCGCTATGGCTACACCTTC | CASSSLRDRERYGYTF
TRBJ2-3 | TRBD2 | TRBV7-9 | once | TGTGCCAGCAGTTATTCGGGGGGAAGCACAGATACGCAGTATTTT | CASSYSGGSTDTQYF
TRBJ2-5 | TRBD1 | TRBV7-3 | NA | TGTGCCAGCAGCGGGACAGTTCAAGAGACCCAGTACTTC | CASSGTVQETQYF
TRBJ1-1 | NA | TRBV30 | NA | TGTGCCTGGATAAGTCGAATCGCAGGGTTTCCTGAAGCTTTCTTT | CAWISRIAGFPEAFF
TRBJ2-2 | TRBD2 | TRBV5-1 | NA | TGCGCCAGCAGCTCTGAGGGCGGGGGGCCGAACACCGGGGAGCTGTTTTTT | CASSSEGGGPNTGELFF
TRBJ1-1 | NA | TRBV30 | NA | TGTGCCTGGACTAACCGGGGAAATTTGGGCACTGAAGCTTTCTTT | CAWTNRGNLGTEAFF
TRBJ2-2 | NA | TRBV15 | NA | TGTGCCACCAGCAGAGATACGGCGAACACCGGGGAGCTGTTTTTT | CATSRDTANTGELFF
TRBJ2-2 | NA | TRBV5-8 | NA | TGTGCCAGCAGACTCTCAACAGGGAGCACCGGGGAGCTGTTTTTT | CASRLSTGSTGELFF
TRBJ2-1 | NA | TRBV6-4 | once | TGTGCCAGCAGTGCTACTAGTATCGGGCATGAGCAGTTCTTC | CASSATSIGHEQFF
TRBJ1-5 | NA | TRBV4-2 | NA | TGTGCCAGCAGCCAAGAATTAGGGGCAGTGTATCAGCCCCAGCATTTT | CASSQELGAVYQPQHF
TRBJ1-4 | TRBD1 | TRBV7-2 | NA | TGTGCCAGCAGCTTAAGTGGGACAGGGGACGAAAAACTGTTTTTT | CASSLSGTGDEKLFF
TRBJ2-6 | NA | TRBV6-1 | few | TGTGCCAGCAGTGAAGCTTCAGGGACTGGGGCCAACGTCCTGACTTTC | CASSEASGTGANVLTF
TRBJ1-4 | NA | TRBV6-1 | NA | TGTGCCAGCCAGGTCGGTAGCGAAGAAAAACTGTTTTTT | CASQVGSEEKLFF
TRBJ1-1 | TRBD1 | TRBV30 | NA | TGTGCCTGGCAACAGGGGGCGCCCACTGAAGCTTTCTTT | CAWQQGAPTEAFF
TRBJ1-2 | NA | TRBV29-1 | NA | TGCAGCGTCGAGGACAGTAACTATGGCTACACCTTC | CSVEDSNYGYTF
TRBJ2-1 | TRBD2 | TRBV19 | NA | TGTGCCAGTAGTCGTGCTAGCGGGGGGGCCGGGAATGAGCAGTTCTTC | CASSRASGGAGNEQFF
TRBJ1-2 | TRBD1 | TRBV6-1 | NA | TGTGCCAGCAGTGAACCGAGGACAGGGGGCGCCTACACCTTC | CASSEPRTGGAYTF
TRBJ1-3 | NA | TRBV29-1 | NA | TGCAGCGTTGAAGCACAGGGTGTTACTGGAAACACCATATATTTT | CSVEAQGVTGNTIYF
TRBJ1-1 | NA | TRBV2 | NA | TGTGCCAGCGCGATTATGAACACTGAAGCTTTCTTT | CASAIMNTEAFF
TRBJ1-2 | TRBD1 | TRBV6-5 | NA | TGTGCCAGCAGTTTCGGACAGGGAATCTCCTATGGCTACACCTTC | CASSFGQGISYGYTF
TRBJ2-1 | NA | TRBV5-1 | NA | TGCGCCAGCAGCTTGGCGGGGTATGAGCAGTTCTTC | CASSLAGYEQFF
TRBJ1-1 | NA | TRBV7-3 | NA | TGTGCCAGCAGCTCAGGATTGAACACTGAAGCTTTCTTT | CASSSGLNTEAFF
TRBJ2-7 | TRBD1 | TRBV19 | once | TGTGCCAGTAGTCTCGGGACAGGGACGTACGAGCAGTACTTC | CASSLGTGTYEQYF
TRBJ2-6 | NA | TRBV10-3 | NA | TGTGCCATCAGTGCAAACTCTGGGGCCAACGTCCTGACTTTC | CAISANSGANVLTF
TRBJ1-1 | TRBD1 | TRBV7-8 | NA | TGTGCCAGCAGCTTAGATGACAGGGGGCCAAAAGCTTTCTTT | CASSLDDRGPKAFF
TRBJ2-3 | TRBD2 | TRBV10-3 | NA | TGTGCCATCAGTACTAGCGGCGACACAGATACGCAGTATTTT | CAISTSGDTDTQYF
TRBJ2-3 | NA | TRBV25-1 | NA | TGTGCCAGCAGTGTTTCTCCTCAGGAAGATACGCAGTATTTT | CASSVSPQEDTQYF
TRBJ2-1 | TRBD1 | TRBV13 | NA | TGTGCCAGCAGCCGTCCGGACAGGGGATACAATGAGCAGTTCTTC | CASSRPDRGYNEQFF
TRBJ1-2 | NA | TRBV19 | NA | TGTGCCAGTAGTAAGGGGGACTATGGCTACACCTTC | CASSKGDYGYTF
TRBJ1-2 | NA | TRBV5-6 | few | TGTGCCAGCAGCTTGGCCGGGGAAGGCTATGGCTACACCTTC | CASSLAGEGYGYTF
TRBJ2-7 | TRBD1 | TRBV5-5 | NA | TGTGCCAGCAGCTGGCAAGGACAGGGGACTTACGAGCAGTACTTC | CASSWQGQGTYEQYF
TRBJ1-3 | TRBD1 | TRBV12-5 | NA | TGTGCTAGTAGCCTTCTTGGAGGGGGCAGGGACACCATATATTTT | CASSLLGGGRDTIYF
TRBJ1-2 | NA | TRBV27 | NA | TGTGCCAGCAGTTTGGGGGGGGCCGCTAACTATGGCTACACCTTC | CASSLGGAANYGYTF
TRBJ2-2 | TRBD2 | TRBV11-2 | NA | TGTGCCAGCAGCCTACGAGGACTAGCGGCAATCACCGGGGAGCTGTTTTTT | CASSLRGLAAITGELFF
TRBJ1-5 | TRBD1 | TRBV7-9 | few | TGTGCCAGCAGCCCGGGACAGGCAAGCAATCAGCCCCAGCATTTT | CASSPGQASNQPQHF
TRBJ2-1 | TRBD1 | TRBV5-4 | few | TGTGCCAGCAGCTCTCGGACAGGCGAACACCGGGGGCAGTTCTTC | CASSSRTGEHRGQFF
TRBJ1-1 | NA | TRBV7-3 | NA | TGTGCCAGCAGCGCCCCCGGGGGACACACTGAAGCTTTCTTT | CASSAPGGHTEAFF
TRBJ2-7 | NA | TRBV5-4 | once | TGTGCCAGCAGCTTGGGCGGCAGCCTCTACGAGCAGTACTTC | CASSLGGSLYEQYF
TRBJ1-6 | TRBD1 | TRBV5-1 | NA | TGCGCCAGCAGCTTCGCCCAGGGGGATTCACCCCTCCACTTT | CASSFAQGDSPLHF
TRBJ2-5 | TRBD2 | TRBV7-9 | NA | TGTGCCAGCAGCTTGCGGGGGGGCGGACAAGAGACCCAGTACTTC | CASSLRGGGQETQYF
TRBJ2-5 | NA | TRBV9 | NA | TGTGCCAGCAGCGTCAGGCTAGCCGGGGAGACCCAGTACTTC | CASSVRLAGETQYF
TRBJ2-3 | TRBD2 | TRBV9 | NA | TGTGCCAGCAGCGACCCCTCCTATTCCGGGACTAGCGGGGGGCGTCCCAATACGCAGTATTTT | CASSDPSYSGTSGGRPNTQYF
TRBJ1-5 | NA | TRBV27 | NA | TGTGCCAGCAGTTTAAGGGGTGATAATCAGCCCCAGCATTTT | CASSLRGDNQPQHF
TRBJ2-5 | TRBD1 | TRBV5-1 | NA | TGCGCCAGCAGCTTGTCCGGGACAGCCCAAGAGACCCAGTACTTC | CASSLSGTAQETQYF
TRBJ2-5 | NA | TRBV7-7 | NA | TGTGCTAGCAGCTTAGAAACATCCCAAGAGACCCAGTACTTC | CASSLETSQETQYF
TRBJ2-1 | NA | TRBV29-1 | few | TGCAGCGTTTCCGGACTTACACTCTCCTACAATGAGCAGTTCTTC | CSVSGLTLSYNEQFF
TRBJ2-7 | NA | TRBV27 | NA | TGTGCCAGCAGTCCTCAGGGGAGCGAGCAGTACTTC | CASSPQGSEQYF
TRBJ2-7 | NA | TRBV13 | NA | TGTGCCAGCAGCTTAGTACAGGTCGGAACTGAGCAGTACTTC | CASSLVQVGTEQYF
TRBJ1-1 | TRBD1 | TRBV7-8 | once | TGTGCCAGCAGCACGGGGACAGGGAAATTAGATGAAGCTTTCTTT | CASSTGTGKLDEAFF